One and the same sample provided the 24 T cell receptor beta chains below, sequenced in a study of circulating CD8 cells and anti-PD-1 response in melanoma. Four subsets defined by PD-1 and/or TIGIT were sorted from live CD3+CD8+TCRalphabeta+ cells. The QIAseq Immune Repertoire TCR panel built the libraries from about 16 ng of total RNA. TCRdb passed the reads through MiXCR, listing each CDR3 protein once. Of about 280 distinct CDR3 sequences in the sample, more than 10% were seen once. The input for sequencing was CD8+ T cells from PBMCs, taken at baseline or after one month of anti-PD-1 therapy (not recorded which). These receptors all stem from a human donor with melanoma.

This CDR3 reads CASRTGSGQGLTYEQYF. The CDR3 region has the DNA TGTGCCAGTAGGACGGGCTCAGGACAGGGTTTAACCTACGAGCAGTACTTC. The chain joins TRBV19 to TRBJ2-7, with 8 bases aligning to TRBD1. Trimming took 6 bases from V and 2 from J; bases not matched to a gene: 15. CDR3 length: 17 amino acids. From germline, CDR1 is LNHDA and CDR2 SQIVND (reference sequence).

Relative to its sample, this clonotype is medium-sized. This chain links TRBV20-1 with TRBJ1-1; D is perhaps TRBD1 (6 bases). The germline gives CDR1 DFQATT, CDR2 SNEGSKA (reference sequence). The CDR3 sequence is 13 residues long. Trimming removed 3 bases at V and 3 bases at J, with 11 bases between. This CDR3 reads CSARLTGHTEAFF. CDR3 DNA sequence: TGCAGTGCTAGGTTAACAGGGCACACTGAAGCTTTCTTT.

This clonotype ranks as medium-sized. The V call is TRBV19, the J call TRBJ2-3; no clear D. The germline CDR1 and CDR2 sequences are LNHDA and SQIVND (reference sequence). V gave up 2 bases and J gave up 6 bases, with 9 bases separating them. This CDR3 is built from 13 residues. This chain's CDR3 is CASSIRVWDTQYF. In DNA form, the CDR3 reads TGTGCCAGTAGTATAAGGGTTTGGGATACGCAGTATTTT.

Sample share makes this clonotype large (0.1 to 1%). The chain couples TRBV10-2 to TRBJ2-5, with 15 bases aligning to TRBD2. Germline V gives CDR1 WSHSY, CDR2 SAAADI. There are 15 residues in the CDR3. V shed 6 bases and J 5 bases; nucleotides not matched to a gene: 4. The CDR3 loop reads CASRGTSGGMETQYF. CDR3 DNA sequence: TGCGCCAGCAGGGGGACTAGCGGGGGGATGGAGACCCAGTACTTC.

With regard to this clonotype: The junction shows a germline mismatch at one end, possibly a read error. The chain combines TRBV6-6 with TRBJ2-7, with 9 bases lining up with TRBD1. Germline V gene sequence: CDR1 MNHNY, CDR2 SVGAGI (reference sequence). This CDR3 spans 14 amino acids. CDR3 residues: CAGSADRGWYEQYF. DNA of the CDR3: TGTGCCGGCAGCGCGGACAGGGGATGGTACGAGCAGTACTTC.

Details on this clonotype: This may be a read error, as it is one base from a much larger clone. V and J are TRBV27 and TRBJ1-5; the D is unclear. This CDR3 is 14 amino acids long. In germline, CDR1 is MNHEY, CDR2 SMNVEV (reference sequence). Trimming left V 5 bases short and J 2 bases short, with 10 bases between. This CDR3 reads CASSEDWGNQPQHF. The CDR3 bases are TGTGCCAGCAGTGAGGACTGGGGCAATCAGCCCCAGCATTTT.

In this sample, this clonotype is medium-sized. The CDR3 is CASRINTEAFF. DNA of the CDR3: TGTGCCAGTAGGATAAACACTGAAGCTTTCTTT. The V and J genes are TRBV19 and TRBJ1-1; D call uncertain. Germline values: CDR1 LNHDA, CDR2 SQIVND (reference sequence). V shed 6 bases and J shed 2 bases, with 4 bases lying between them. This CDR3 is 11 amino acids long.

In its sample, this clonotype is large. The V call is TRBV9, the J call TRBJ2-1; D could derive from TRBD1 or TRBD2 (5 bases each). Trimming left V 1 base short and J 5 bases short, with 13 bases between. This CDR3 has 15 amino acids. The germline CDR1 and CDR2 sequences are SGDLS and YYNGEE. The CDR3 reads CASSVWGSIDNEQFF. In DNA, the CDR3 is TGTGCCAGCAGCGTATGGGGGAGCATAGACAATGAGCAGTTCTTC.

By share, this clonotype ranks as large. The CDR3 DNA reads as TGCGCCAGCGGCCAGTTGGGGAAAAACTATGGCTACACCTTC. It encodes CASGQLGKNYGYTF. The J gene is TRBJ1-2, the V gene TRBV10-2; the D is unclear. There are 14 residues in the CDR3. CDR1 and CDR2 from the germline V gene are WSHSY and SAAADI. V lost 8 bases to trimming and J lost 2 bases, with 15 bases between them.

By frequency in the sample, this clonotype is medium-sized. This chain connects TRBV5-4 to TRBJ2-7; TRBD1 matches 10 bases. V was pared by 2 bases and J by 5 bases, with 7 bases of the junction left unmatched. CDR1 and CDR2 (germline): SGHNT, YYREEE (reference sequence). This CDR3 has 15 amino acids. The CDR3 protein is CASSFVGTGEDEQYF. CDR3 sequence (DNA): TGTGCCAGCAGCTTCGTGGGGACAGGGGAGGACGAGCAGTACTTC.

This clonotype is labeled as medium-sized (0.01 to 0.1%). CDR3 amino acids: CASSMLSSYEQYF. Written as DNA, the CDR3 is TGTGCCAGTAGTATGCTAAGCTCCTACGAGCAGTACTTC. V usage is TRBV19 and J usage is TRBJ2-7; D is uncertain. Germline CDR1 LNHDA, CDR2 SQIVND (reference sequence). The CDR3 runs 13 residues. Deletions cut 3 bases from V and 0 bases from J, with 6 bases between.

This clonotype is judged large. V is TRBV12-3 or TRBV12-4 and J is TRBJ2-2, with no clear D. Deletions cut 0 bases from V and 1 base from J, with 0 bases between. This CDR3 has 13 amino acids. The CDR3 loop reads CASSLANTGELFF. CDR3 coding DNA: TGTGCCAGCAGTTTAGCGAACACCGGGGAGCTGTTTTTT.

By share, this clonotype counts as medium-sized. Its ends do not fully match the called genes, so a read error is possible. The chain is built from TRBV25-1 and TRBJ2-1, with 9 bases that match TRBD1. The germline V gene has CDR1 MGHDK and CDR2 SYGVNS. The CDR3 runs to 15 residues. CDR3 region: CASSETGGAYNEQLF. CDR3 DNA sequence: TGTGCCAGCAGTGAGACAGGGGGAGCCTACAATGAGCAGCTCTTC.

By share of the sample, this clonotype is large. The chain employs TRBV12-3 or TRBV12-4 and TRBJ2-1; TRBD2 agrees at 8 bases. The junction had 16 bases not matched to a gene; V was cut back by 3 bases and J by 0 bases. The CDR3 spans 20 residues. The CDR3 bases are TGTGCCAGCAGTTTCCTCCCCGGAGCTAGCGGGTATAGCTCCTACAATGAGCAGTTCTTC. As protein: CASSFLPGASGYSSYNEQFF.

By share, this clonotype ranks as large (0.1 to 1%). The chain combines TRBV19 with TRBJ2-7; no clear D gene. The germline CDR1 and CDR2 sequences are LNHDA and SQIVND (reference sequence). V lost 1 base, J lost 3 bases, and 7 bases lay in between. The CDR3 length is 13 residues. DNA of the CDR3: TGTGCCAGTAGTATAGGTCACAGCTACGAGCAGTACTTC. Residues: CASSIGHSYEQYF.

This clonotype occurred a few times. The chain employs TRBV2 and TRBJ2-1; D not certain. The V end lost 3 bases, the J end lost 0 bases, and 15 bases lay between the germline ends. The CDR3 has 17 residues. Per the germline V gene, CDR1 is SNHLY and CDR2 is FYNNEI. This CDR3 reads CASSETPLAGSYNEQFF. In DNA form, the CDR3 reads TGTGCCAGCAGTGAGACCCCGTTAGCCGGCTCCTACAATGAGCAGTTCTTC. Filled out from reference TRBV2 and TRBJ2-1, the complete variable domain reads EPEVTQTPSHQVTQMGQEVILRCVPISNHLYFYWYRQILGQKVEFLVSFYNNEISEKSEIFDDQFSVERPDGSNFTLKIRSTKLEDSAMYFCASSETPLAGSYNEQFFGPGTRLTVL.

By sample fraction, this clonotype is medium-sized. The DNA is omitted, as the CDR3 cannot be located on it reliably, and the CDR3 follows TCRdb's listing. J is TRBJ2-3 and V is TRBV7-3. The CDR3 length equals 13 residues, ends included. Germline CDR1 is SGHTA and CDR2 is FQGTGA. The CDR3: CASSLFLSDTQYF.

By share, this clonotype ranks as large (0.1 to 1%). The rearrangement uses TRBV6-6 and TRBJ2-7, with 9 nucleotides matching TRBD1. Germline-derived CDR1 and CDR2 are MNHNY and SVGAGI (reference sequence). The V gene end was trimmed by 5 bases and the J gene end by 4 bases; junction bases not matched to a gene: 6. The CDR3 runs to 14 residues. CDR3 loop: CASSADRGWYEQYF. CDR3 coding DNA: TGTGCCAGCAGTGCGGACAGGGGATGGTACGAGCAGTACTTC.

By share, this clonotype counts as medium-sized. CDR3 nucleotides: TGTGCCAGCAGTTCGACCGGGACAGGGGGCTCCTACGAGCAGTACTTC. It encodes CASSSTGTGGSYEQYF. The chain carries TRBV7-2 and TRBJ2-7; 11 nucleotides line up with TRBD1. Per germline, CDR1 SGHTA and CDR2 FQGNSA. This CDR3 spans 16 amino acids. Trimming took 6 bases from V and 0 from J; bases not matched to a gene: 7.

By its share, this clonotype is large. This sequence joins TRBV27 and TRBJ2-7, with TRBD2 identical over 11 bases. CDR3 size: 14 residues. The V gene's germline CDR1 is MNHEY and CDR2 SMNVEV (reference sequence). The ends lost 6 bases at V and 2 bases at J; junction bases unmatched: 3. The CDR3 DNA is TGTGCCAGCAGGGCTAGCGGGGGGACCTACGAGCAGTACTTC. Its translation: CASRASGGTYEQYF.

By share of the sample, this clonotype is large. The chain links TRBV15 to TRBJ2-7; D is ambiguous. Germline values: CDR1 LNHNV, CDR2 YYDKDF (reference sequence). Trimming shortened V by 2 bases and J by 6 bases, and 8 bases separated the two germline ends. There are 12 residues in the CDR3. The CDR3 DNA reads TGTGCCACCAGCAGACCCGTGGGCGAGCAGTACTTC. Protein product: CATSRPVGEQYF. The whole variable domain, filled in from reference TRBV15 and TRBJ2-7, reads DAMVIQNPRYQVTQFGKPVTLSCSQTLNHNVMYWYQQKSSQAPKLLFHYYDKDFNNEADTPDNFQSRRPNTSFCFLDIRSPGLGDTAMYLCATSRPVGEQYFGPGTRLTVT.

In its sample, this clonotype is medium-sized. The CDR3 DNA follows: TGTGCCAGTAGTATTATGACTGAAGCTTTCTTT. This translates into CASSIMTEAFF. The chain combines TRBV19 with TRBJ1-1; no definite D call. With 3 bases removed from V and 5 bases from J, the gap between germline ends came to 4 bases. The CDR3 sequence is 11 residues long. Germline V gene sequence: CDR1 LNHDA, CDR2 SQIVND (reference sequence).

This clonotype was seen more than once but under ten times. A much larger clone differs by one base, so this may be a read error. The rearrangement joins TRBV27 to TRBJ1-1, with D perhaps TRBD1 (6 bases). The ends were cut back, 3 bases at V and 1 base at J, with 9 bases in the middle. The CDR3 extends over 14 amino acids. Germline assignment: CDR1 MNHEY and CDR2 SMNVEV (reference sequence). The CDR3: CASSFLGANTEAFF. In nucleotides, the CDR3 is TGTGCCAGCAGTTTTCTGGGGGCGAACACTGAAGCTTTCTTT.

In its sample, this clonotype ranks as large. The chain joins TRBV7-7 to TRBJ2-7; no clear D gene. Germline assignment: CDR1 SSHAT and CDR2 FNYEAQ (reference sequence). V dropped 3 bases and J dropped 5 bases, with 11 bases sitting between them. This CDR3 contains 13 residues. The CDR3 nucleotides read TGTGCCAGCAGCTTCGGCAACGGGCACGAGCAGTACTTC. It translates to CASSFGNGHEQYF.